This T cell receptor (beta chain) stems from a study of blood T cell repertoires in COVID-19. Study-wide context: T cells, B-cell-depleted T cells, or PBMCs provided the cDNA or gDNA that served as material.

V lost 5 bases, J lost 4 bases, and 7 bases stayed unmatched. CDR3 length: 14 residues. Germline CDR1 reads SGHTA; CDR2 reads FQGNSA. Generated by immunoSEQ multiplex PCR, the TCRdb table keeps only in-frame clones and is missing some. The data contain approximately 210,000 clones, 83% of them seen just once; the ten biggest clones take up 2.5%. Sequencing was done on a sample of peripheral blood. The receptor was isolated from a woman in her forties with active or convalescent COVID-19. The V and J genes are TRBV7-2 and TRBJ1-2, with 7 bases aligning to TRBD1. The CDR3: CASSLIRDSYGYTF. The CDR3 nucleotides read TGTGCCAGCAGCCTAATCCGGGACAGCTATGGCTACACCTTC.